This T cell receptor beta chain was obtained from a study of blood T cell repertoires in COVID-19. Source study methods: Quantification of nucleated cells was approximated via reference gene primer amplification. Sequenced by immunoSEQ multiplex PCR; TCRdb stores in-frame clones only, minus some. V and J calls and clone size are given by that table; D and trimming were obtained from the DNA. This sample carries nearly 400,000 clones, around 92% of them seen once, and the ten largest clones take less than 2%. This clone was counted only a few times. All enrollees were about 18 to 89 years old and from around 25 US areas. Researchers sorted participants into cohorts using their self-reported clinical history. The source material was PBMCs or T cells enriched from blood (not recorded which). The sequence was collected from a woman in her 30s who had recovered from COVID-19.

The CDR3, as DNA: TGTGCCAGCAGTGAATACACCTACGAGCAGTACTTC. This sequence encodes CASSEYTYEQYF. The V gene is TRBV25-1, the J gene TRBJ2-7; D not certain. CDR3 length equals 12 residues. Trimming stripped 0 bases from V and 2 bases from J, with 2 bases between. The germline V gene has CDR1 MGHDK and CDR2 SYGVNS.